The 15 T cell receptor beta chains in this list originate from one sample, sequenced in a study of blood T cell repertoires in COVID-19 (dated by TCRdb to about 2020). Receptors were amplified or captured by the immunoSEQ multiplex PCR assay. Here the immuneACCESS table is served through TCRdb, limited to in-frame sequences with V and J called. Missing clones are a known gap in these copies; in checked studies unresolved V genes cover under half, and the rest lacks a known reason. Recorded for this sample are nearly 300,000 clones; approximately 84% of them occurred a single time. More than 1.1% of the sample is in the top ten clones. Sequences were obtained from peripheral blood. The receptors stem from a human donor with COVID-19, enrolled during active disease. The donor label of this sample is uncertain.

This rearrangement joins TRBV2 to TRBJ1-4; D is uncertain. Per germline, CDR1 SNHLY and CDR2 FYNNEI. Deletions cut 8 bases from V and 7 bases from J, with 14 bases between. This CDR3 region has 13 residues. The CDR3, as DNA: TGTGCCAGCGGTGTTCGGGTTGGTGAAAAACTGTTTTTT. Translation gives CASGVRVGEKLFF.

The gene calls are TRBV7-9 and TRBJ1-5, with a possible D match to TRBD1 (6 bases). The CDR3 covers 17 residues. The V and J ends lost 5 bases and 0 bases respectively, with 17 bases between them. The V gene's germline CDR1 is SEHNR and CDR2 FQNEAQ (reference sequence). CDR3 DNA sequence: TGTGCCAGCAGCGCGTACCAGGGGTCGAATAGCAATCAGCCCCAGCATTTT. It yields the protein CASSAYQGSNSNQPQHF. Based on the CDR3 plus reference TRBV7-9 and TRBJ1-5, the full variable domain is DTGVSQNPRHKITKRGQNVTFRCDPISEHNRLYWYRQTLGQGPEFLTYFQNEAQLEKSRLLSDRFSAERPKGSFSTLEIQRTEQGDSAMYLCASSAYQGSNSNQPQHFGDGTRLSIL.

This clone was counted only a few times. V and J are TRBV29-1 and TRBJ1-3; D remains unclear. This CDR3 has 13 amino acids. Trimming took off 7 bases at V and 2 bases at J, with 12 bases between the two ends. Germline V CDR1 and CDR2: SQVTM, ANQGSEA. In DNA form, the CDR3 reads TGCAGCGCCGGCGATAGTGCTGGAAACACCATATATTTT. It translates to CSAGDSAGNTIYF.

This chain links TRBV28 with TRBJ2-7, with D perhaps matching TRBD1 (6 bases). Between the trimmed V and J ends, which lost 6 bases and 3 bases, there was a span of 21 bases. CDR3 length equals 16 residues. Germline CDR1 is MDHEN and CDR2 is SYDVKM. CDR3 coding DNA: TGTGCCAGCAGCTCGAGAAGAGACAGGACCTTCTACGAGCAGTACTTC. This codes for CASSSRRDRTFYEQYF.

This chain links TRBV18 with TRBJ1-1; D call uncertain. Germline V lookup: CDR1 KGHSH, CDR2 LQKENI. There are 14 residues in the CDR3. Trimming removed 10 bases at V and 6 bases at J, with 21 bases between. CDR3 coding DNA: TGTGCCACCTCTCGTTCAGGAACCGGTGCTGAAGCTTTCTTT. It codes for CATSRSGTGAEAFF.

The chain carries TRBV7-2 and TRBJ2-3, with D tentatively TRBD2 (6 bases). This CDR3 is 16 amino acids long. V was shortened by 6 bases and J by 3 bases, with 19 bases between the two germline ends. CDR1 and CDR2 (germline): SGHTA, FQGNSA. The CDR3 protein is CASSYPSAGSTDTQYF. The CDR3 nucleotides are TGTGCCAGCAGTTATCCTAGCGCAGGTAGTACAGATACGCAGTATTTT.

This rearrangement joins TRBV27 to TRBJ1-5; D possibly corresponds to TRBD1 (6 bases). From germline, CDR1 is MNHEY and CDR2 SMNVEV (reference sequence). This CDR3 is built from 18 residues. With 1 base removed from V and 6 bases from J, the gap between germline ends came to 22 bases. CDR3 DNA sequence: TGTGCCAGCAGTTTATGGTTCGATCGCGGGGGGCTGGCTCAGCCCCAGCATTTT. Translation: CASSLWFDRGGLAQPQHF.

This chain uses TRBV30 with TRBJ1-6, with D tentatively TRBD1 (6 bases). V was clipped by 4 bases and J by 9 bases, with 10 bases between them. Germline values: CDR1 GTSNPN, CDR2 SVGIG (reference sequence). There are 12 residues in the CDR3. The CDR3, as DNA: TGTGCCTGGAACAGGGAGAGTTCACCCCTCCACTTT. It translates to CAWNRESSPLHF.

The gene calls are TRBV4-1 and TRBJ2-5; no reliable D call. CDR3 length: 14 residues. CDR1 is MGHRA and CDR2 is YSYEKL in the germline V gene. V lost 0 bases, J lost 7 bases, and 12 bases lay in between. The CDR3 region is CASSQDRGIGTQYF. CDR3 DNA: TGCGCCAGCAGCCAAGATCGAGGCATCGGGACCCAGTACTTC.

This clone appeared a single time. The V gene is TRBV7-3, the J gene TRBJ1-2; TRBD1 matches 9 bases. The CDR3 runs to 17 residues. CDR1 SGHTA and CDR2 FQGTGA come from the germline V gene. The ends lost 4 bases at V and 2 bases at J; junction bases unmatched: 11. CDR3 amino acids: CASSSPGTGQGNYGYTF. The CDR3, as DNA: TGTGCCAGCAGCTCGCCCGGTACGGGACAGGGAAACTATGGCTACACCTTC.

The sample holds a few counts of this clone. The gene calls are TRBV7-9 and TRBJ2-2; TRBD2 is a possible D gene (6 bases). Trimming cost V 0 bases and J 0 bases, with 11 bases left between them. The CDR3 is 17 residues long. The germline CDR1 and CDR2 sequences are SEHNR and FQNEAQ (reference sequence). The CDR3: CASSLASGSANTGELFF. The DNA for the CDR3 is TGTGCCAGCAGCTTAGCGAGCGGGTCTGCGAACACCGGGGAGCTGTTTTTT.

The rearrangement links TRBV29-1 to TRBJ2-1; perhaps TRBD1 as D (6 bases). CDR3 length: 12 amino acids. Germline V gene data show CDR1 as SQVTM and CDR2 as ANQGSEA. V dropped 4 bases and J dropped 7 bases, with 11 bases sitting between them. The CDR3 DNA sequence: TGCAGCGTTGTTGAGACAGGTAATGAGCAGTTCTTC. It is translated as CSVVETGNEQFF.

The rearrangement uses TRBV6-1 and TRBJ1-2, with TRBD1 as a possible D gene (5 bases). V shed 3 bases and J shed 6 bases, with 20 bases lying between them. Per germline, CDR1 MNHNS and CDR2 SASEGT. The CDR3 length is 16 residues. The CDR3 loop is CASSDGGGPPRNGYTF. In DNA, the CDR3 is TGTGCCAGCAGTGACGGGGGGGGACCCCCTCGAAATGGCTACACCTTC.

V is TRBV7-8 and J is TRBJ2-3; 9 bases line up with TRBD2. CDR1 SGHVS and CDR2 FQNEAQ come from the germline V gene. J was trimmed by 4 bases and V by 0 bases; bases with no gene match: 5. The CDR3 is 16 residues long. CDR3 residues: CASSLAIAGGPDTQYF. CDR3 bases: TGTGCCAGCAGCTTAGCGATTGCGGGAGGGCCAGATACGCAGTATTTT.

The rearrangement joins TRBV7-3 to TRBJ1-2, with a weak D call TRBD1 (5 bases). Germline assignment: CDR1 SGHTA and CDR2 FQGTGA. This CDR3 contains 14 residues. The germline V and J ends were trimmed by 5 bases and 8 bases, with 18 bases remaining between them. The CDR3 DNA follows: TGTGCCAGCAGCGGGCCGGGACTGGTGATGGGCTACACCTTC. The encoded protein is CASSGPGLVMGYTF.